These T cell receptor beta chains were read from a single sample in a study of blood T cell repertoires in COVID-19. Profiled with immunoSEQ multiplex PCR; TCRdb holds only in-frame clones, not every one. The sample comprises roughly 78,000 clones, approximately 87% of which are singletons, and roughly 18% rests with the top ten. The sequenced sample was peripheral blood. These receptors were obtained from an elderly woman with acute or convalescent COVID-19. The CDR3 runs from the conserved cysteine through the conserved F or W. D genes are given only for firm matches. The listing skips clone size in some rows; elsewhere it reads once, few, many or a size class.

J	V	size	length	D	DNA	CDR3
TRBJ2-7	TRBV29-1	-	15	TRBD2	TGCAGCTACATAACGGGACTAGCGGGAGTGGGGGAGCAGTACTTC	CSYITGLAGVGEQYF
TRBJ1-5	TRBV7-2	-	14	TRBD1	TGTGCCAGCTCGTACAGGGGACGCAATCAGCCCCAGCATTTT	CASSYRGRNQPQHF
TRBJ1-2	TRBV13	-	15	TRBD1	TGTGCCAGCAGCCCCCCCCGGGACAGAAGGTATGGCTACACCTTC	CASSPPRDRRYGYTF
TRBJ1-1	TRBV27	-	12	-	TGTGCCAGCAGTTCTGTGAACACTGAAGCTTTCTTT	CASSSVNTEAFF
TRBJ2-7	TRBV9	-	15	TRBD1	TGTGCCAGCAGCGTAGGTTGGGACAGGGCCCACGAGCAGTACTTC	CASSVGWDRAHEQYF
TRBJ2-1	TRBV7-9	-	14	-	TGTGCCAGCAGCTTATCAGGGAACTACAATGAGCAGTTCTTC	CASSLSGNYNEQFF
TRBJ2-1	TRBV7-9	-	17	-	TGTGCCAGCAGCGTCGGCATAGCGGACCAGAGTGGCGATGAGCAGTTCTTC	CASSVGIADQSGDEQFF
TRBJ2-1	TRBV7-9	-	15	TRBD2	TGTGCCAGCAGCTTGAACAGCGGGAGAAACAATGAGCAGTTCTTC	CASSLNSGRNNEQFF
TRBJ2-5	TRBV29-1	-	15	TRBD1	TGCAGCGTTGTCCGCGACAGGGCATTCCAAGAGACCCAGTACTTC	CSVVRDRAFQETQYF
TRBJ2-7	TRBV10-3	few	14	-	TGTGCCATCAGTGACCCAGGGGTGCGCTACGAGCAGTACTTC	CAISDPGVRYEQYF
TRBJ2-7	TRBV11-1	-	15	TRBD1	TGTGCCAGCAGCCCCGGGACAGGCTGGGAAAACGAGCAGTACTTC	CASSPGTGWENEQYF
TRBJ2-1	TRBV10-3	-	15	TRBD2	TGTGCCATCAGTGAGCCTCCGGGACTAGGCAATGAGCAGTTCTTC	CAISEPPGLGNEQFF
TRBJ2-1	TRBV6-5	-	15	TRBD1	TGTGCCAGCAGCTCCGACAGGGTCGGCTACAATGAGCAGTTCTTC	CASSSDRVGYNEQFF
TRBJ2-7	TRBV19	once	15	-	TGTGCCAGTAGTATATGGAGGCTAGCGAACCACGAGCAGTACTTC	CASSIWRLANHEQYF
TRBJ2-7	TRBV5-1	-	16	-	TGCGCCAGCAGCTTCCGACAGGTCTCCAGCTCCTACGAGCAGTACTTC	CASSFRQVSSSYEQYF
TRBJ2-3	TRBV25-1	-	11	-	TGTGCCAGCCAGAGCACAGATACGCAGTATTTT	CASQSTDTQYF
TRBJ1-1	TRBV12-5	-	17	TRBD1	TGTGCTAGTGGTTTGGGGGCCGCCGGGACAGGGGCCACTGAAGCTTTCTTT	CASGLGAAGTGATEAFF
TRBJ1-6	TRBV18	-	14	TRBD1	TGTGCCAGCTCCCCACAGGGGGATGATTCACCCCTCCACTTT	CASSPQGDDSPLHF
TRBJ1-6	TRBV27	-	16	TRBD1	TGTGCCAGCAGTTTCCACGACACGACAGGGTCCTCACCCCTCCACTTT	CASSFHDTTGSSPLHF
TRBJ2-4	TRBV6-6	-	13	-	TGTGCCAGCAGTGTACAGGTTAAAAACATTCAGTACTTC	CASSVQVKNIQYF
TRBJ2-2	TRBV7-6	-	15	-	TGTGCCAGCAGCGGCAGGACTAGGGGGACCGGGGAGCTGTTTTTT	CASSGRTRGTGELFF
TRBJ1-2	TRBV6-5	-	14	TRBD1	TGTGCCAGCAGCTCGGACAGGGGTGACTATGGCTACACCTTC	CASSSDRGDYGYTF
TRBJ2-1	TRBV11-1	-	14	TRBD2	TGTGCCAGCAGCCGTAGCGGGATCGACGATGAGCAGTTCTTC	CASSRSGIDDEQFF
TRBJ1-1	TRBV19	-	15	TRBD1	TGTGCCAGTAGTATAGAAGCAGGGGGGAACACTGAAGCTTTCTTT	CASSIEAGGNTEAFF
TRBJ1-6	TRBV28	few	14	-	TGTGCCAGCAGTTTAGGACAGTCAAATTCACCCCTCCACTTT	CASSLGQSNSPLHF
TRBJ2-5	TRBV7-3	-	13	TRBD2	TGTGCCAGCAGCCCTGGACTAGCGGAGACCCAGTACTTC	CASSPGLAETQYF
TRBJ2-1	TRBV10-3	-	17	TRBD2	TGTGCCATCAGTGATGTAGCGGGGGGGGCTAGACGGAATGAGCAGTTCTTC	CAISDVAGGARRNEQFF
TRBJ1-1	TRBV19	-	13	-	TGTGCCAGTAGTTCCCAGGGAGGGACTGAAGCTTTCTTT	CASSSQGGTEAFF